The 23 T cell receptor beta chains given below trace back to one sample, sequenced in a study of cytomegalovirus exposure and HLA in healthy donors. The PCR employed 60 Vbeta primers together with 13 Jbeta primers. Profiling relied on immunoSEQ multiplex PCR, and the TCRdb table lists in-frame clones only, not all of them. The sample comprises 150,000 to 200,000 clones, about 80% of which are singletons, and 1.1% rests with the top ten. Sequenced material: PBMCs. The receptor source for this set is a woman between 40 and 55 years old in good health and CMV-seronegative.

The chain couples TRBV11-2 to TRBJ2-1; D is uncertain. CDR1 is SGHAT, CDR2 FQNNGV, per germline. The CDR3 contains 13 residues. Trimming stripped 5 bases from V and 2 bases from J, with 7 bases between. The DNA for the CDR3 is TGTGCCAGCAGCCCTAACCCCTACAATGAGCAGTTCTTC. Amino acid sequence: CASSPNPYNEQFF.

V usage is TRBV19 and J usage is TRBJ2-3, with D tentatively TRBD2 (6 bases). The CDR3 consists of 16 residues. Between the trimmed V and J ends, which lost 2 bases and 4 bases, there was a span of 16 bases. Germline CDR1 LNHDA, CDR2 SQIVND (reference sequence). This CDR3 reads CASSILAKRGADTQYF. The DNA of the CDR3 is TGTGCCAGTAGTATACTAGCGAAACGAGGTGCAGATACGCAGTATTTT.

This clone was recorded once. This rearrangement joins TRBV30 to TRBJ1-1; 7 nucleotides line up with TRBD1. V was pared by 3 bases and J by 7 bases, with 8 bases of the junction left unmatched. The CDR3 totals 13 residues. The germline V gene encodes CDR1 GTSNPN and CDR2 SVGIG (reference sequence). CDR3 in amino acids: CAWRTGTAYEAFF. The CDR3 coding sequence is TGTGCCTGGAGGACAGGGACAGCGTATGAAGCTTTCTTT.

The J gene is TRBJ2-3, the V gene TRBV5-1; D unresolved. The CDR3 runs to 15 residues. V was shortened by 1 base and J by 2 bases, with 11 bases between the two germline ends. From germline, CDR1 is SGHRS and CDR2 YFSETQ. CDR3 region: CASSLTSPLTDTQYF. Written as DNA, the CDR3 is TGCGCCAGCAGCTTGACGAGCCCCCTCACAGATACGCAGTATTTT.

This clone was seen a single time. The chain joins TRBV30 to TRBJ1-1; D might be TRBD1 (6 bases). V was cut by 4 bases and J by 4 bases, with 10 bases left in between. Germline V gene sequence: CDR1 GTSNPN, CDR2 SVGIG (reference sequence). This CDR3 contains 12 residues. The CDR3 sequence: CAWTTGSTEAFF. For the CDR3, the DNA is TGTGCCTGGACCACAGGGAGCACTGAAGCTTTCTTT.

This clone has more than one count but fewer than ten. V is TRBV7-9 and J is TRBJ2-6, with D perhaps TRBD1 (5 bases). The CDR3 covers 15 residues. Per germline, CDR1 SEHNR and CDR2 FQNEAQ (reference sequence). Trimming took off 5 bases at V and 0 bases at J, with 8 bases between the two ends. Here the CDR3 reads CASSGAFSGANVLTF. For the CDR3, the DNA is TGTGCCAGCAGCGGGGCCTTCTCTGGGGCCAACGTCCTGACTTTC.

The chain employs TRBV9 and TRBJ1-2, with D unresolved. Trimming cost V 4 bases and J 2 bases, with 12 bases left between them. CDR3 length: 14 residues. Germline CDR1 SGDLS, CDR2 YYNGEE. This CDR3 is CASSPGNRNYGYTF. The CDR3 nucleotides read TGTGCCAGCAGCCCGGGGAACAGAAACTATGGCTACACCTTC. Together with reference TRBV9 and TRBJ1-2, the CDR3 gives the full variable domain: DSGVTQTPKHLITATGQRVTLRCSPRSGDLSVYWYQQSLDQGLQFLIQYYNGEERAKGNILERFSAQQFPDLHSELNLSSLELGDSALYFCASSPGNRNYGYTFGSGTRLTVV.

The chain has TRBV30 and TRBJ1-1, with a possible D match to TRBD1 (6 bases). V was trimmed by 2 bases and J by 0 bases, leaving 13 bases between them. This CDR3 spans 15 amino acids. Looked up from germline, CDR1 is GTSNPN and CDR2 is SVGIG (reference sequence). CDR3 coding DNA: TGTGCCTGGAGTCCCGGGGGGGGGCTGAACACTGAAGCTTTCTTT. Amino acids: CAWSPGGGLNTEAFF. The full variable domain, its missing parts supplied by reference TRBV30 and TRBJ1-1, is SQTIHQWPATLVQPVGSPLSLECTVEGTSNPNLYWYRQAAGRGLQLLFYSVGIGQISSEVPQNLSASRPQDRQFILSSKKLLLSDSGFYLCAWSPGGGLNTEAFFGQGTRLTVV.

The genes are TRBV10-3 and TRBJ2-5; D not resolved. This CDR3 spans 14 amino acids. In germline, CDR1 is ENHRY, CDR2 SYGVKD. Between the trimmed V and J ends, which lost 2 bases and 0 bases, there was a span of 7 bases. CDR3 protein: CAISEPPNQETQYF. The CDR3 nucleotides read TGTGCCATCAGTGAGCCCCCTAACCAAGAGACCCAGTACTTC.

J is TRBJ2-2 and V is TRBV7-2, with 9 nucleotides matching TRBD2. The CDR3 is made up of 16 amino acids. The V segment lost 2 bases and the J segment 1 base; nucleotides outside the gene matches: 2. Germline V gene lookup returns CDR1 SGHTA and CDR2 FQGNSA. The CDR3 loop is CASSLRLAVNTGELFF. Written as DNA, the CDR3 is TGTGCCAGCAGCTTAAGACTAGCGGTGAACACCGGGGAGCTGTTTTTT.

The chain couples TRBV30 to TRBJ2-3; possibly TRBD2 for D (5 bases). Germline CDR1 GTSNPN, CDR2 SVGIG (reference sequence). The length of the CDR3 is 13 residues. Trimming shortened V by 2 bases and J by 4 bases, and 10 bases separated the two germline ends. CDR3 residues: CAWSSDGADTQYF. The DNA for the CDR3 is TGTGCCTGGAGTTCCGACGGGGCAGATACGCAGTATTTT.

This rearrangement joins TRBV29-1 to TRBJ2-5; perhaps TRBD1 as D (6 bases). V was cut by 1 base and J by 8 bases, with 14 bases left in between. The CDR3 is made up of 13 amino acids. Germline-derived CDR1 and CDR2 are SQVTM and ANQGSEA. The CDR3 is CSVEVPDGTTQYF. CDR3 nucleotide sequence: TGCAGCGTTGAAGTTCCGGACGGGACAACCCAGTACTTC.

The chain couples TRBV19 to TRBJ2-5; TRBD2 agrees at 8 bases. The CDR3 is made up of 15 amino acids. J was trimmed by 7 bases and V by 4 bases; bases with no gene match: 11. Germline CDR1 LNHDA, CDR2 SQIVND (reference sequence). The CDR3 region has the DNA TGTGCCAGTAGTACCACCGGGACTAGGGGGACGACCCAGTACTTC. Its protein product is CASSTTGTRGTTQYF.

The chain couples TRBV7-2 to TRBJ2-3; D is possibly TRBD2 (6 bases). CDR1 and CDR2 (germline): SGHTA, FQGNSA. V shed 3 bases and J shed 2 bases, with 12 bases lying between them. This CDR3 spans 15 amino acids. CDR3 sequence: CASSFPGTFTDTQYF. The CDR3, as DNA: TGTGCCAGCAGCTTCCCCGGGACTTTCACAGATACGCAGTATTTT.

The rearrangement links TRBV7-6 to TRBJ2-7, with TRBD2 matching 10 bases. J lost 6 bases, V lost 5 bases, and 7 bases had no gene match. The germline V gene has CDR1 SGHVS and CDR2 FNYEAQ. The CDR3 is 14 residues long. The CDR3 bases are TGTGCCAGCAGCCCGCTAGCGGGAGCTGGCGAGCAGTACTTC. It is translated as CASSPLAGAGEQYF.

The gene calls are TRBV28 and TRBJ2-1; TRBD1 matches 7 bases. CDR3 size: 15 residues. The V and J ends lost 4 bases and 4 bases, in that order; junction bases with no gene match: 7. Germline CDR1 reads MDHEN; CDR2 reads SYDVKM. This CDR3 reads CASSSPSDRYNEQFF. The CDR3, as DNA: TGTGCCAGCAGTTCCCCATCGGACAGGTACAATGAGCAGTTCTTC.

This chain joins TRBV5-1 and TRBJ2-3, with TRBD1 matching 7 bases. After removal of 0 bases from V and 0 bases from J, the junction contained 1 base not matched to a gene. The CDR3 is 15 amino acids. The germline V gene has CDR1 SGHRS and CDR2 YFSETQ. DNA for the CDR3: TGCGCCAGCAGCTTGGAAGGGGGCAGCACAGATACGCAGTATTTT. Residues: CASSLEGGSTDTQYF.

The chain is built from TRBV19 and TRBJ1-2; D gene unclear. The CDR3 consists of 12 residues. V was trimmed by 4 bases and J by 8 bases, leaving 11 bases between them. Germline lookup yields CDR1 LNHDA and CDR2 SQIVND (reference sequence). CDR3 nucleotide sequence: TGTGCCAGTAGTACTCCAGGCTGGGGCTACACCTTC. This codes for CASSTPGWGYTF.

The CDR3 region is CASSLIGGSYEQYF. For the CDR3, the DNA is TGCGCCAGCAGCTTGATCGGGGGATCCTACGAGCAGTACTTC. The gene calls are TRBV5-1 and TRBJ2-7; the D gene is possibly TRBD2 (6 bases). There are 14 residues in the CDR3. CDR1 is SGHRS and CDR2 is YFSETQ in the germline V gene. V gave up 1 base and J gave up 1 base, with 9 bases separating them. Based on the CDR3 plus reference TRBV5-1 and TRBJ2-7, the full variable domain is KAGVTQTPRYLIKTRGQQVTLSCSPISGHRSVSWYQQTPGQGLQFLFEYFSETQRNKGNFPGRFSGRQFSNSRSEMNVSTLELGDSALYLCASSLIGGSYEQYFGPGTRLTVT.

The chain carries TRBV19 and TRBJ1-3, with 7 nucleotides matching TRBD1. The CDR3 loop spans 17 amino acids. V lost 4 bases and J lost 4; bases outside the gene matches: 13. The germline V gene encodes CDR1 LNHDA and CDR2 SQIVND (reference sequence). Here the CDR3 reads CASSKDRAPFPGNTIYF. In nucleotides, the CDR3 is TGTGCCAGTAGTAAAGACAGGGCTCCCTTCCCAGGAAACACCATATATTTT.

The J gene is TRBJ1-1, the V gene TRBV29-1; TRBD1 is a possible D gene (6 bases). Germline loops: CDR1 SQVTM, CDR2 ANQGSEA. V shed 3 bases and J shed 3 bases, with 11 bases lying between them. The CDR3 loop spans 13 amino acids. CDR3 sequence (DNA): TGCAGCGTTGACCTGGGGGCGGACACTGAAGCTTTCTTT. Translating it yields CSVDLGADTEAFF.

The rearrangement joins TRBV19 to TRBJ2-6; possibly TRBD1 for D (7 bases). The V gene's germline CDR1 is LNHDA and CDR2 SQIVND (reference sequence). Between the trimmed V and J ends, which lost 5 bases and 4 bases, there was a span of 12 bases. There are 15 residues in the CDR3. CDR3 coding DNA: TGTGCCAGTAGTTCAGGGGGGAGAGGGGCCAACGTCCTGACTTTC. Translating gives CASSSGGRGANVLTF.

CDR3 amino acids: CASTWQASQQETQYF. CDR3 DNA sequence: TGCGCCAGCACTTGGCAGGCCTCCCAACAAGAGACCCAGTACTTC. The rearrangement links TRBV5-1 to TRBJ2-5; D gene uncertain. The ends were cut back, 6 bases at V and 2 bases at J, with 17 bases in the middle. Germline V gene data show CDR1 as SGHRS and CDR2 as YFSETQ. This CDR3 region has 15 residues. The full variable domain, completed using reference TRBV5-1 and TRBJ2-5, is KAGVTQTPRYLIKTRGQQVTLSCSPISGHRSVSWYQQTPGQGLQFLFEYFSETQRNKGNFPGRFSGRQFSNSRSEMNVSTLELGDSALYLCASTWQASQQETQYFGPGTRLLVL.